This TCR beta chain was captured by sequencing in a study of cytomegalovirus exposure and HLA in healthy donors. A remark on this clone: The target antigen is unknown.

The CDR3 loop spans 15 amino acids. Trimming removed 0 bases from V and 6 bases from J; junction bases left unmatched: 5. The germline gives CDR1 KGHSH, CDR2 LQKENI. Regarding the study as a whole: The majority of TCR sequences were rare, yet some public TCRs appeared in many donors.

The PCR ran on 60 Vbeta and 13 Jbeta primers. TCRdb's table, derived via immunoSEQ multiplex PCR, lists solely in-frame clones and lacks some. The repertoire holds under 170,000 clones, approximately 79% seen once, with roughly 6% in the top ten. The V gene is TRBV18, the J gene TRBJ1-5; 7 positions agree with TRBD1. Input material: PBMCs. The clonotype originates from a man aged 45-65 years in good health and CMV-seropositive. This chain's CDR3 is CASSPPTGIGQPQHF. Written as DNA, the CDR3 is TGTGCCAGCTCACCACCGACAGGGATCGGTCAGCCCCAGCATTTT.